What follows describes a single T cell receptor (beta chain). Its antigen is unidentified. Making the TCR beta libraries relied on UMI-labeled 5' RACE. TCRdb re-called the 5' RACE reads; every CDR3 protein appears as one record, without DNA. The sample data list fewer than 9,500 distinct CDR3 sequences. The length of the CDR3 is 13 residues. Germline V lookup: CDR1 SQVTM, CDR2 ANQGSEA. The data originate from a study of human CD8 memory T cell subsets. Study-wide findings and caveats: The study found similarly high diversity in stem-like memory and precursor exhausted T cells, unlike effector memory cells. Going by Chao1 estimates, stem-like memory T cells seemed to be more diverse than precursor exhausted T cells. When compared with each other, stem-like memory and precursor exhausted T cell repertoires showed minimal overlap.

Progenitor exhausted-like CD8+ memory cells (TPEX) were CCR7+ PD-1+ TIGIT+. The clonotype comes from a human donor in good health. The chain recombines TRBV29-1 with TRBJ2-3. The sequenced material came from CD8+ T cells from PBMCs. This CDR3 reads CSVEDLADYTQYF.